Below, one TCR beta chain is given with its context. Its antigen remains unidentified. V was clipped by 0 bases and J by 5 bases, with 7 bases between them. This CDR3 is built from 13 residues. The germline CDR1 and CDR2 sequences are LGHNA and YSLEER. This record belongs to a study of CD8+ T cells in alopecia areata. Study overall: In an open-label trial, patients got 5 to 10 mg tofacitinib twice daily.

Treatment defined: oral pan-JAK inhibitor, 5-10 mg twice daily. Study findings and constraints: Patients shared TCRs less clearly than mice did, possibly owing to HLA. In scalp, tofacitinib significantly decreased clonality and expanded CD8+ clones among the top 100. Higher clonality than in normal scalp was seen in lesional scalp, especially alopecia totalis/universalis.

Extracted RNA was reverse transcribed into cDNA, the sequencing template. Some clones are missing from TCRdb's copy, which holds only in-frame ones; the method was immunoSEQ multiplex PCR. The sample holds about 140,000 clones; about 56% are singletons and the top ten take about a sixth. Sequenced here: CD8+ T cells sorted from blood, sampled at week 4, from a patient treated with tofacitinib. J is TRBJ2-5 and V is TRBV4-3; D gene uncertain. The source of this sequence is a human donor with alopecia areata. The CDR3 DNA is TGCGCCAGCAGCCAAGATGGTGAGGAGACCCAGTACTTC. Its translation: CASSQDGEETQYF.